This TCR beta chain was documented in a study of cytomegalovirus exposure and HLA in healthy donors. About the study: Sequencing of about 200 million T cells in an earlier analysis found around 110 million unique TCR beta sequences. Study results and caveats: Most TCR sequences showed up rarely, but some public TCRs showed up in many donors. In vitro assays verified that three CMV-associated chains recognized CMV antigens specifically. An analysis was carried out later, and it reportedly showed fewer N-insertions in an Asian-associated ancestry cluster than the approximately 660-donor mean.

PCR primers comprised 60 Vbeta and 13 Jbeta primers. Sequencing was performed with immunoSEQ multiplex PCR; in TCRdb, only in-frame clones are kept and a portion is missing. Among some 180,000 clones listed, roughly 68% were seen once. Comments on this clone: Its antigen remains unidentified.

V dropped 5 bases and J dropped 3 bases, with 11 bases sitting between them. CDR3 size: 13 residues. CDR1 and CDR2 (germline): MNHEY, SMNVEV (reference sequence). Specimen: PBMCs. This clonotype was obtained from a woman in her thirties in good health and CMV-seronegative. The V and J genes are TRBV27 and TRBJ2-7; a weak D match, TRBD2 (5 bases). The chain's CDR3 is CASSHREGYEQYF. The CDR3 coding sequence is TGTGCCAGCAGTCACCGCGAGGGCTACGAGCAGTACTTC.